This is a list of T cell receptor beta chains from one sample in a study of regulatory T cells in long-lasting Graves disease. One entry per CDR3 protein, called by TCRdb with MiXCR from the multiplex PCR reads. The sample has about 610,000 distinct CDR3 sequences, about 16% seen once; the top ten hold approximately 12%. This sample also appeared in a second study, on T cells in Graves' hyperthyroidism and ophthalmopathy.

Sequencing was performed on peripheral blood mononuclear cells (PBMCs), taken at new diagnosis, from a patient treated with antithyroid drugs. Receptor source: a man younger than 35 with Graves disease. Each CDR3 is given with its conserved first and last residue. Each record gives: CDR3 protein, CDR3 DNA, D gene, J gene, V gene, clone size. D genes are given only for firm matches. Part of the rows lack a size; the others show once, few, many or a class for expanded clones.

CASSRGGRGGYGYTF	TGTGCCAGCAGCCGAGGGGGGAGGGGCGGATATGGCTACACCTTC	-	TRBJ1-2	TRBV5-1	-
CSASGTGVGYEQYF	TGCAGTGCTAGCGGGACAGGGGTAGGTTACGAGCAGTACTTC	TRBD1	TRBJ2-7	TRBV20-1	many
CASSHDKGWVNEQFF	TGTGCCAGCAGCCACGACAAGGGGTGGGTCAATGAGCAGTTCTTC	-	TRBJ2-1	TRBV12-3/TRBV12-4	many
CASSPLGGALAEAFF	TGTGCCAGCAGCCCCCTGGGGGGGGCTTTGGCTGAAGCTTTCTTT	-	TRBJ1-1	TRBV7-3	few
CASRPQGTTGELFF	TGTGCCAGCAGGCCACAGGGGACCACCGGGGAGCTGTTTTTT	TRBD1	TRBJ2-2	TRBV3-1	many
CASSLAPGAAETQYF	TGTGCCAGCAGTTTAGCGCCCGGGGCGGCGGAGACCCAGTACTTC	-	TRBJ2-5	TRBV12-3/TRBV12-4	many
CASSPPTGGFGNTIYF	TGTGCCAGCAGCCCCCCGACAGGGGGCTTTGGAAACACCATATATTTT	TRBD1	TRBJ1-3	TRBV6-2/TRBV6-3	few
CSASPSGVGEKLFF	TGCAGTGCTAGTCCCAGCGGAGTGGGTGAAAAACTGTTTTTT	-	TRBJ1-4	TRBV20-1	many
CASSVDRRPETQYF	TGTGCCAGCAGCGTAGATAGGCGACCAGAGACCCAGTACTTC	-	TRBJ2-5	TRBV9	-
CATSSDSGRATTIIYEQYF	TGTGCCACCAGCAGTGATAGCGGGAGGGCAACCACAATAATCTACGAGCAGTACTTC	TRBD2	TRBJ2-7	TRBV15	many
CASSGSLTGELFF	TGTGCCAGCAGCGGGAGTCTAACCGGGGAGCTGTTTTTT	TRBD2	TRBJ2-2	TRBV19	-
CSVVRTSTNEKLFF	TGCAGCGTTGTAAGAACTTCAACTAATGAAAAACTGTTTTTT	-	TRBJ1-4	TRBV29-1	few
CASSPYRVTNYGYTF	TGTGCCAGCAGCCCCTACAGGGTAACTAACTATGGCTACACCTTC	-	TRBJ1-2	TRBV7-2	-
CASSQGTGVIIDTQYF	TGTGCCAGCAGCCAAGGGACAGGGGTTATTATTGATACGCAGTATTTT	TRBD1	TRBJ2-3	TRBV5-6	-
CASSYRDSGISPLHF	TGTGCCAGCAGTTATCGCGACAGTGGGATTTCACCCCTCCACTTT	-	TRBJ1-6	TRBV6-9	-
CASSYSVIMNTEAFF	TGTGCCAGCAGTTACTCGGTAATCATGAACACTGAAGCTTTCTTT	-	TRBJ1-1	TRBV6-5	few
CASSPIVSGQAPLRGEKLFF	TGTGCCAGCAGTCCCATCGTTTCGGGACAGGCGCCTCTAAGGGGTGAAAAACTGTTTTTT	TRBD1	TRBJ1-4	TRBV27	many
CSAERRTSGYSYEQYF	TGCAGTGCGGAACGCAGGACTAGCGGATACTCCTACGAGCAGTACTTC	TRBD2	TRBJ2-7	TRBV20-1	many
CASMTGTSGNQETQYF	TGTGCCAGCATGACCGGGACTAGCGGGAATCAAGAGACCCAGTACTTC	TRBD2	TRBJ2-5	TRBV2	-
CASNSGTSGNEQFF	TGTGCCAGCAATTCGGGGACTAGCGGGAATGAGCAGTTCTTC	TRBD2	TRBJ2-1	TRBV6-1	many
CASSLTASGANVLTF	TGTGCCAGCAGTTTAACCGCCTCTGGGGCCAACGTCCTGACTTTC	-	TRBJ2-6	TRBV12-3/TRBV12-4	many
CATSRVGDSALHF	TGTGCCACCAGCAGAGTGGGGGACTCGGCCCTCCACTTT	-	TRBJ1-6	TRBV15	-
CASSQDPQSLYNSPLHF	TGTGCCAGCAGCCAAGACCCCCAGAGCCTGTATAATTCACCCCTCCACTTT	-	TRBJ1-6	TRBV4-2	few
CASTWDRGTEAFF	TGTGCCAGTACGTGGGACAGGGGGACTGAAGCTTTCTTT	TRBD1	TRBJ1-1	TRBV19	-
CASSDSWTSGSNEQYF	TGCGCCAGCAGTGATTCCTGGACTAGCGGGAGCAACGAGCAGTACTTC	TRBD2	TRBJ2-7	TRBV10-1	-
CASSRADRTDTQYF	TGTGCCAGCAGCAGAGCGGACAGGACAGATACGCAGTATTTT	TRBD1	TRBJ2-3	TRBV7-9	-
CASRPRQGTETQYF	TGTGCCAGCAGACCCCGACAGGGGACCGAGACCCAGTACTTC	TRBD1	TRBJ2-5	TRBV12-3/TRBV12-4	many
CASRIQGRNEQFF	TGTGCCAGCAGAATACAGGGGCGCAATGAGCAGTTCTTC	TRBD1	TRBJ2-1	TRBV6-1	many
CASTFRDPNYGYTF	TGTGCCAGTACTTTCAGGGACCCAAACTATGGCTACACCTTC	-	TRBJ1-2	TRBV19	few
CASAGPGGRSTGELFF	TGTGCCAGCGCGGGGCCAGGGGGCCGTTCCACCGGGGAGCTGTTTTTT	TRBD1	TRBJ2-2	TRBV12-3/TRBV12-4	-
CASSEMTGRGNQPQHF	TGTGCCAGCAGTGAAATGACGGGGCGGGGCAATCAGCCCCAGCATTTT	-	TRBJ1-5	TRBV6-1	many